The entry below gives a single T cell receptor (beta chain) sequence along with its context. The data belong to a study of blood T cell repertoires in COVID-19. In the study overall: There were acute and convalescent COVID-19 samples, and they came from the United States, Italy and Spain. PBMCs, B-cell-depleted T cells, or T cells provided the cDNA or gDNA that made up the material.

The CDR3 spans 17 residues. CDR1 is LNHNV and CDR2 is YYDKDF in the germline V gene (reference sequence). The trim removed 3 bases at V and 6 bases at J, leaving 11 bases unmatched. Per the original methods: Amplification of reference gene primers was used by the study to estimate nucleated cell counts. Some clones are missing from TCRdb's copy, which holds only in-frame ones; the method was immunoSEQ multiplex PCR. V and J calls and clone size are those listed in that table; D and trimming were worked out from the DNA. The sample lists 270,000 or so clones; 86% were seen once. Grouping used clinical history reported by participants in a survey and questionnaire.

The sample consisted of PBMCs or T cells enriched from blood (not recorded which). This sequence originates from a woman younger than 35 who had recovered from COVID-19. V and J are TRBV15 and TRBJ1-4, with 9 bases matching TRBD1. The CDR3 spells CATSRARHGTGYEKLFF. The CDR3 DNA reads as TGTGCCACCAGCAGGGCCCGACACGGGACAGGGTATGAAAAACTGTTTTTT.